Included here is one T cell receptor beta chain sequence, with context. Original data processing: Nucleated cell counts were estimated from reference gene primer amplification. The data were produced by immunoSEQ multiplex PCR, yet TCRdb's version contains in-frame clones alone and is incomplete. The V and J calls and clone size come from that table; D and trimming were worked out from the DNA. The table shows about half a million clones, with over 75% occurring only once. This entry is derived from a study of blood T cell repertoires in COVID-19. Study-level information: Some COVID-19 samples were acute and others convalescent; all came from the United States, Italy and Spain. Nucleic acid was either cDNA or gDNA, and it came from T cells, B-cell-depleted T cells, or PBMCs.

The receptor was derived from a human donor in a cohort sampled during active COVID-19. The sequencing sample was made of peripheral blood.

The CDR3 spells CASSLKNRAVGEQYF. The CDR3 DNA reads as TGTGCCAGCAGTTTAAAGAACAGGGCAGTGGGTGAGCAGTACTTC. The rearrangement uses TRBV28 and TRBJ2-7; possibly TRBD1 for D (6 bases). The V end was cut by 2 bases, the J end by 7 bases, with 18 bases between. Germline V CDR1 and CDR2: MDHEN, SYDVKM. CDR3 length: 15 amino acids. Filled out from reference TRBV28 and TRBJ2-7, the complete variable domain reads DVKVTQSSRYLVKRTGEKVFLECVQDMDHENMFWYRQDPGLGLRLIYFSYDVKMKEKGDIPEGYSVSREKKERFSLILESASTNQTSMYLCASSLKNRAVGEQYFGPGTRLTVT.